A single sample gave rise to the 10 T cell receptor beta chains below, sequenced in a study of blood T cell repertoires in COVID-19. TCRdb's table, derived via immunoSEQ multiplex PCR, lists solely in-frame clones and lacks some. Among 350,000 to 400,000 clones listed, roughly nine tenths were seen once. The sample taken for sequencing was PBMCs or T cells enriched from blood (not recorded which). The source is a woman aged 40 to 49 who had been exposed to COVID-19.

V gene TRBV7-8 combines with J gene TRBJ1-1, with 8 bases aligning to TRBD1. The CDR3 spans 16 residues. The germline V gene encodes CDR1 SGHVS and CDR2 FQNEAQ. The V segment lost 4 bases and the J segment 3 bases; nucleotides outside the gene matches: 10. The CDR3 DNA reads as TGTGCCAGCAGCTCTAGCATGGGACAGGTGTACACTGAAGCTTTCTTT. This gives the protein CASSSSMGQVYTEAFF.

The chain employs TRBV19 and TRBJ1-1; 9 nucleotides match TRBD1. This CDR3 region has 16 residues. J gave up 6 bases and V 5 bases, and 13 bases lay outside the gene matches. From germline, CDR1 is LNHDA and CDR2 SQIVND (reference sequence). The CDR3 here is CASSVSPGTGSAEAFF. The CDR3 coding sequence is TGTGCCAGTAGTGTCAGTCCAGGGACAGGGTCAGCTGAAGCTTTCTTT.

CDR3 coding DNA: TGTGCCACGAAGGGGAAGGGGACTGAAGCTTTCTTT. Translated, it gives CATKGKGTEAFF. This rearrangement joins TRBV19 to TRBJ1-1, with D possibly being TRBD1 (5 bases). Germline CDR1 and CDR2: LNHDA and SQIVND (reference sequence). Trimming removed 10 bases from V and 5 bases from J, with 14 bases in between. There are 12 residues in the CDR3.

The chain uses TRBV5-1 and TRBJ1-4; tentative D call: TRBD1 (6 bases). Germline CDR1 and CDR2: SGHRS and YFSETQ. The V gene lost 0 bases and the J gene lost 5 bases, with 17 bases spanning the gap. This CDR3 has 17 amino acids. For the CDR3, the DNA is TGCGCCAGCAGCTTGGGCCAGCGGAGGACAGACAATGAAAAACTGTTTTTT. Its translation: CASSLGQRRTDNEKLFF.

The CDR3 DNA follows: TGCGCCAGCAGCCTAGATGGGACAGGGGGAACCGGGGAGCTGTTTTTT. It is translated as CASSLDGTGGTGELFF. The V and J genes are TRBV5-1 and TRBJ2-2; TRBD1 matches 11 bases. Germline CDR1 and CDR2: SGHRS and YFSETQ. The CDR3 loop spans 16 amino acids. The V gene end was trimmed by 4 bases and the J gene end by 5 bases; junction bases not matched to a gene: 7.

V and J are TRBV24-1 and TRBJ2-5, with TRBD1 as a possible D gene (5 bases). Germline loops: CDR1 KGHDR, CDR2 SFDVKD. There are 13 residues in the CDR3. V lost 9 bases and J lost 6, with 16 bases in between. The CDR3 nucleotides read TGTGCCACCGCCCAGGGCCAAGGAAAGACCCAGTACTTC. It is translated as CATAQGQGKTQYF.

V usage is TRBV18 and J usage is TRBJ1-3; D is possibly TRBD1 (6 bases). V lost 5 bases and J 2 bases, leaving 13 bases between the germline ends. The CDR3 has 15 amino acids. CDR1 KGHSH and CDR2 LQKENI come from the germline V gene. The chain's CDR3 is CASSEPGVPGNTIYF. CDR3 in DNA: TGTGCCAGCTCAGAACCAGGGGTCCCTGGAAACACCATATATTTT.

This clone appeared once. V gene TRBV4-1 combines with J gene TRBJ1-4; perhaps TRBD1 as D (6 bases). Germline-derived CDR1 and CDR2 are MGHRA and YSYEKL. Trimming stripped 1 base from V and 12 bases from J, with 15 bases between. The CDR3 runs 14 residues. The CDR3 bases are TGCGCCAGCAGCCAAGTGGGGGCGCCTGGGCAACTGTTTTTT. Translated, it gives CASSQVGAPGQLFF.

For the CDR3, the DNA is TGTGCCAGCAGTTTAGCACAGGGCCAGCCCCAGCATTTT. It translates to CASSLAQGQPQHF. The V gene is TRBV12-3 or TRBV12-4, the J gene TRBJ1-5; tentative D call: TRBD1 (6 bases). There are 13 residues in the CDR3. V lost 0 bases and J 7 bases, leaving 7 bases between the germline ends.

The gene calls are TRBV19 and TRBJ1-2; D remains unclear. CDR3 length equals 13 residues. Germline loops: CDR1 LNHDA, CDR2 SQIVND (reference sequence). The V gene lost 5 bases and the J gene lost 4 bases, with 11 bases spanning the gap. The CDR3 sequence: CASSSRRLYGYTF. CDR3 DNA: TGTGCCAGTAGTTCCAGGAGGCTCTATGGCTACACCTTC. Full variable domain (remainder filled in from reference TRBV19 and TRBJ1-2): DGGITQSPKYLFRKEGQNVTLSCEQNLNHDAMYWYRQDPGQGLRLIYYSQIVNDFQKGDIAEGYSVSREKKESFPLTVTSAQKNPTAFYLCASSSRRLYGYTFGSGTRLTVV.